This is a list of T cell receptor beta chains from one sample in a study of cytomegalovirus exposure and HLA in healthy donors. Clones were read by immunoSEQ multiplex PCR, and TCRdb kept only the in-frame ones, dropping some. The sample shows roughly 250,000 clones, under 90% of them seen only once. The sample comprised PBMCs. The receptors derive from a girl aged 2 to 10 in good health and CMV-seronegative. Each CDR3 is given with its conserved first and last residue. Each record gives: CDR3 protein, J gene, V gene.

CDR3aa: CASSLGQRNYGYTF
j_gene: TRBJ1-2
v_gene: TRBV5-4

CDR3aa: CASRTGTGWGNQPQHF
j_gene: TRBJ1-5
v_gene: TRBV28

CDR3aa: CASSLRSRREGGYEQYF
j_gene: TRBJ2-7
v_gene: TRBV7-2

CDR3aa: CASSEFLGTSASTDTQYF
j_gene: TRBJ2-3
v_gene: TRBV2

CDR3aa: CASSDHRDSGNTIYF
j_gene: TRBJ1-3
v_gene: TRBV10-1

CDR3aa: CASSSEGDQPQHF
j_gene: TRBJ1-5
v_gene: TRBV5-1

CDR3aa: CASQRGDSNTGELFF
j_gene: TRBJ2-2
v_gene: TRBV28

CDR3aa: CASSQDLDSVQPQHF
j_gene: TRBJ1-5
v_gene: TRBV4-2

CDR3aa: CASTQREAYEQYF
j_gene: TRBJ2-7
v_gene: TRBV2

CDR3aa: CASSFEYVAPNRDTQYF
j_gene: TRBJ2-3
v_gene: TRBV28

CDR3aa: CASSERRQGYEQYF
j_gene: -
v_gene: TRBV6-1

CDR3aa: CASSLDSLNTEAFF
j_gene: TRBJ1-1
v_gene: TRBV5-1

CDR3aa: CASSSSGDEQFF
j_gene: TRBJ2-1
v_gene: TRBV7-6

CDR3aa: CAISGGQGATGELFF
j_gene: TRBJ2-2
v_gene: TRBV10-3

CDR3aa: CASSPATGQGGEAFF
j_gene: TRBJ1-1
v_gene: TRBV5-4

CDR3aa: CSPHKSYEQYF
j_gene: TRBJ2-7
v_gene: TRBV20-1

CDR3aa: CASSQSKSPHYGYTF
j_gene: TRBJ1-2
v_gene: TRBV4-1

CDR3aa: CASSPSGVETQYF
j_gene: TRBJ2-5
v_gene: TRBV28

CDR3aa: CASIARDRVLGPSYLFF
j_gene: TRBJ1-4
v_gene: TRBV27

CDR3aa: CASSKPGQGTREQYF
j_gene: TRBJ2-7
v_gene: TRBV27

CDR3aa: CASSRSRGLDEQYF
j_gene: -
v_gene: TRBV6-5

CDR3aa: CASSVSGLPYNEQFF
j_gene: TRBJ2-1
v_gene: TRBV9

CDR3aa: CASSTSGGGEQFF
j_gene: TRBJ2-1
v_gene: TRBV7-2

CDR3aa: CASTDPGFRDTEAFF
j_gene: TRBJ1-1
v_gene: TRBV6-6

CDR3aa: CAISDSGQGARVNTEAFF
j_gene: TRBJ1-1
v_gene: TRBV10-3

CDR3aa: CASSLGQASNQPQHF
j_gene: TRBJ1-5
v_gene: TRBV11-2

CDR3aa: CASSGQAPSNYGYTF
j_gene: TRBJ1-2
v_gene: TRBV9

CDR3aa: CASSPRMSGPSYNEQFF
j_gene: TRBJ2-1
v_gene: TRBV18

CDR3aa: CASIREGNQPQHF
j_gene: TRBJ1-5
v_gene: TRBV6-1

CDR3aa: CASSRDSPYNEQFF
j_gene: TRBJ2-1
v_gene: TRBV28

CDR3aa: CSSSLSGTAVRDTQYF
j_gene: TRBJ2-3
v_gene: TRBV7-9

CDR3aa: CASSLVEAGPPADTQYF
j_gene: TRBJ2-3
v_gene: TRBV5-4

CDR3aa: CASSKQLTEAFF
j_gene: TRBJ1-1
v_gene: TRBV5-5

CDR3aa: CASSKTSDRGYQETQYF
j_gene: TRBJ2-5
v_gene: TRBV21-1

CDR3aa: CASSPALSGSNSNEQFF
j_gene: TRBJ2-1
v_gene: TRBV19

CDR3aa: CSSSSQRGQDDGELFF
j_gene: TRBJ2-2
v_gene: TRBV7-9

CDR3aa: CAWSWTGEKLFF
j_gene: TRBJ1-4
v_gene: TRBV30

CDR3aa: CASSARRLAASREQFF
j_gene: TRBJ2-1
v_gene: TRBV7-8

CDR3aa: CASSSTGTEQYF
j_gene: TRBJ2-7
v_gene: TRBV11-3

CDR3aa: CASSLGSPGWNSGNTIYF
j_gene: TRBJ1-3
v_gene: TRBV27

CDR3aa: CASSAGTRNYEQYF
j_gene: TRBJ2-7
v_gene: TRBV27

CDR3aa: CAIGIREGEGSGYTF
j_gene: TRBJ1-2
v_gene: TRBV10-3

CDR3aa: CSVPRPGVSTGELFF
j_gene: TRBJ2-2
v_gene: TRBV29-1

CDR3aa: CASSLYGIGGGNTIYF
j_gene: TRBJ1-3
v_gene: TRBV28

CDR3aa: CASSDGRGDTF
j_gene: TRBJ1-2
v_gene: TRBV6-1

CDR3aa: CASSLRGTSKKYF
j_gene: TRBJ2-7
v_gene: TRBV7-9

CDR3aa: CASSIQGLASGELFF
j_gene: TRBJ2-2
v_gene: TRBV19

CDR3aa: CSVHYLGQGVRGEQFF
j_gene: TRBJ2-1
v_gene: TRBV29-1

CDR3aa: CAARGAGGFANSGANVLTF
j_gene: TRBJ2-6
v_gene: TRBV10-3

CDR3aa: CASSFRLGADEEQYF
j_gene: TRBJ2-7
v_gene: TRBV27

CDR3aa: CSVASGERIKADTQYF
j_gene: TRBJ2-3
v_gene: TRBV29-1

CDR3aa: CASSRLSGTGDYRDEQYF
j_gene: TRBJ2-7
v_gene: TRBV11-2